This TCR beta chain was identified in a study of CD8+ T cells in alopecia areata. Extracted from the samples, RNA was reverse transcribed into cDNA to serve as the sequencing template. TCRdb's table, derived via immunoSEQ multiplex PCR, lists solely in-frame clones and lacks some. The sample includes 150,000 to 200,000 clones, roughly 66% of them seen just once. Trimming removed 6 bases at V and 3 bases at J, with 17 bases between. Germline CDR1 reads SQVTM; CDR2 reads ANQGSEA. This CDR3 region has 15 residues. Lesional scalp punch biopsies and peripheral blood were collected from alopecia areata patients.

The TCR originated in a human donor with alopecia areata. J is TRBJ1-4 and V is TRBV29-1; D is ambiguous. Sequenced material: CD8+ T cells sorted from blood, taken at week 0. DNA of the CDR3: TGCAGCGTGCTACCGATGGAGGCCTCTAATGAAAAACTGTTTTTT. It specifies CSVLPMEASNEKLFF. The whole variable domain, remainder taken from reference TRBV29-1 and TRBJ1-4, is SAVISQKPSRDICQRGTSLTIQCQVDSQVTMMFWYRQQPGQSLTLIATANQGSEATYESGFVIDKFPISRPNLTFSTLTVSNMSPEDSSIYLCSVLPMEASNEKLFFGSGTQLSVL.